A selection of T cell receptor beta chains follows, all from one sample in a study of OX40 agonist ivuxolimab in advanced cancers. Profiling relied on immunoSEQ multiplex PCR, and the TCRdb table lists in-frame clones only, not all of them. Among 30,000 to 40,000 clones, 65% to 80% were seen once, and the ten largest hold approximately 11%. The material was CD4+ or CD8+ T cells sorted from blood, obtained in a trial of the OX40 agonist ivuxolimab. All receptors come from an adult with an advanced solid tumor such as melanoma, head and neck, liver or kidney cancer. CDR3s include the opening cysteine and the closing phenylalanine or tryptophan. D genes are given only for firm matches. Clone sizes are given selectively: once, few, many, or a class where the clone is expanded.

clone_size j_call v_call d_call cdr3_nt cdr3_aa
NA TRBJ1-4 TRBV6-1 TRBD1 TGTGCCAGCAGTGCCCGGACAGGGGGCTGGAAAAAACTGTTTTTT CASSARTGGWKKLFF
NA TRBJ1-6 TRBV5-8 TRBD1 TGTGCCAGCAGCTCCCAGGGGGCCGGCTATAATTCACCCCTCCACTTT CASSSQGAGYNSPLHF
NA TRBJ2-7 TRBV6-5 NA TGTGCCAGCAGTTATGGGGCAGGTGGCTACGAGCAGTACTTC CASSYGAGGYEQYF
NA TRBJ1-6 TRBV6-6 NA TGTGCCAGCAGTAGCCCCGGACGGGGAGTTAATTCACCCCTCCACTTT CASSSPGRGVNSPLHF
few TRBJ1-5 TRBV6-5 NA TGTGCCAGCAGTTACTCCATGACAGTTAATCAGCCCCAGCATTTT CASSYSMTVNQPQHF
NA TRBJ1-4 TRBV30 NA TGTGCCTGGAGTGTTCCGGCCAGCCGCAATGAAAAACTGTTTTTT CAWSVPASRNEKLFF
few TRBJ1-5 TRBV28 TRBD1 TGTGCCAGCAGTAAACCCGGGACAGGGGTCAATCAGCCCCAGCATTTT CASSKPGTGVNQPQHF
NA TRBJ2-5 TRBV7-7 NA TGTGCCAGCAGCTTAGCGTGGGGGGCTGGAGAGACCCAGTACTTC CASSLAWGAGETQYF
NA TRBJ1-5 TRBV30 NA TGTGCCTGGAGTAACGGGGGACAGCCCCAGCATTTT CAWSNGGQPQHF
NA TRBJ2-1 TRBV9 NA TGTGCCAGCAGCGCCAACTACAATGAGCAGTTCTTC CASSANYNEQFF
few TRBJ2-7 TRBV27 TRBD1 TGTGCCAGCAGTTTGAACAGGGGTCACGAGCAGTACTTC CASSLNRGHEQYF
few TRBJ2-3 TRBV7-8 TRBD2 TGTGCCAGCAGCTTAGTTAGTAGACTAGCGGGTCTCACAGATACGCAGTATTTT CASSLVSRLAGLTDTQYF
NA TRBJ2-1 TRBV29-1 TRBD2 TGCAGCGTTGAAGGCACTAGCGGGGTTTACAATGAGCAGTTCTTC CSVEGTSGVYNEQFF
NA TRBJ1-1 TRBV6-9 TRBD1 TGTGCCAGCAGTCGGACAGGGAACACTGAAGCTTTCTTT CASSRTGNTEAFF
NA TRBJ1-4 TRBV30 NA TGTGCCTGGAGTGTACGGGGGGCAGGCCACAATGAAAAACTGTTTTTT CAWSVRGAGHNEKLFF
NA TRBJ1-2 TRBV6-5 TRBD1 TGTGCCAGCAGTGGGGCACCCACAGGGGGCTATGGCTACACCTTC CASSGAPTGGYGYTF
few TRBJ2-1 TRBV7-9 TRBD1 TGTGCCAGCAGCTTACAGGGGGTGGGCAATGAGCAGTTCTTC CASSLQGVGNEQFF
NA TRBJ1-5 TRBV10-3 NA TGTGCCATCAGTGAGTCTGGGCCCAATCAGCCCCAGCATTTT CAISESGPNQPQHF
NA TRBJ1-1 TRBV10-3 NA TGTGCCAGCAACCGGGGGCACGGGGACACTGAAGCTTTCTTT CASNRGHGDTEAFF
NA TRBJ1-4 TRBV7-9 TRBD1 TGTGCCAGCAGCTCGGACAGGGGAAATATTCGGAATGAAAAACTGTTTTTT CASSSDRGNIRNEKLFF
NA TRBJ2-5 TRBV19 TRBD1 TGTGCCAGTAGTATCTCGGCAGGGGGCTGGGAGACCCAGTACTTC CASSISAGGWETQYF
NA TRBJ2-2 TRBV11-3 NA TGTGCCAGCAGCTTAGAGTCTAACACCGGGGAGCTGTTTTTT CASSLESNTGELFF
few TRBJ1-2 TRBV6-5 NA TGTGCCAGCAGTTACGCGGCTCCTCACCGGAGCGGCTACACCTTC CASSYAAPHRSGYTF
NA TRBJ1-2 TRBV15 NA TGTGCCACCAGCAGAGTCCGGGACAAGCCTTCCTATGGCTACACCTTC CATSRVRDKPSYGYTF